Below, 25 T cell receptor beta chains from the same sample are listed, as sequenced in a study of blood T cell repertoires in COVID-19. Method: immunoSEQ multiplex PCR; TCRdb's copy keeps in-frame clones and lacks some. The table records around 120,000 clones, around 87% of them present only once. Sequencing was performed on peripheral blood. The receptors derive from a woman in her seventies with acute or convalescent COVID-19.

As to this clone: In the same sample, other DNA sequences code for this CDR3. The rearrangement uses TRBV18 and TRBJ1-5, with D possibly matching TRBD1 (6 bases). Trimming cost V 1 base and J 5 bases, with 6 bases left between them. The CDR3 contains 13 residues. CDR1 and CDR2 (germline): KGHSH, LQKENI. In DNA form, the CDR3 reads TGTGCCAGCTCACCACAGGGGGATCAGCCCCAGCATTTT. Its protein product is CASSPQGDQPQHF.

This chain uses TRBV29-1 with TRBJ1-1, with D hard to call. The length of the CDR3 is 13 residues. Germline CDR1 reads SQVTM; CDR2 reads ANQGSEA. Trimming took off 8 bases at V and 9 bases at J, with 22 bases between the two ends. CDR3 sequence: CSPFVTGHRKAFF. CDR3 sequence (DNA): TGCAGCCCCTTCGTCACTGGCCACAGAAAAGCTTTCTTT.

The J gene is TRBJ1-4, the V gene TRBV4-1; TRBD1 agrees at 8 bases. V lost 0 bases to trimming and J lost 3 bases; unmatched junction nucleotides: 9. This CDR3 has 18 residues. Per germline, CDR1 MGHRA and CDR2 YSYEKL. CDR3 protein: CASSQDRPGTGANEKLFF. DNA for the CDR3: TGCGCCAGCAGCCAAGATCGGCCAGGGACAGGAGCTAATGAAAAACTGTTTTTT.

The rearrangement links TRBV7-2 to TRBJ1-2, with 8 bases matching TRBD1. CDR1 and CDR2 (germline): SGHTA, FQGNSA. The CDR3 covers 14 residues. V dropped 3 bases and J dropped 7; count of bases not matched to a gene: 7. This chain's CDR3 is CASSLEGQVGGYTF. The CDR3 coding sequence is TGTGCCAGCAGCTTGGAGGGACAGGTCGGTGGCTACACCTTC.

This clone has just one count. The V call is TRBV30, the J call TRBJ2-3; D possibly corresponds to TRBD1 (5 bases). The CDR3 extends over 16 amino acids. CDR1 and CDR2 (germline): GTSNPN, SVGIG (reference sequence). The germline V and J ends were trimmed by 2 bases and 1 base, with 16 bases remaining between them. The CDR3 DNA is TGTGCCTGGAGTCCGGGCCCAGGGCTGGGCACAGATACGCAGTATTTT. Translating it yields CAWSPGPGLGTDTQYF.

The genes are TRBV10-3 and TRBJ1-6; 9 nucleotides align to TRBD1. CDR3 length: 16 amino acids. V lost 7 bases to trimming and J lost 0 bases; unmatched junction nucleotides: 4. Germline V gene lookup returns CDR1 ENHRY and CDR2 SYGVKD. The CDR3 region has the DNA TGTGCCATCAAAGAGGACAGGGGCTCCTATAATTCACCCCTCCACTTT. It translates to CAIKEDRGSYNSPLHF.

The V call is TRBV3-1 (or the pseudogene TRBV3-2), the J call TRBJ1-2, with D unresolved. This CDR3 is built from 14 residues. V was shortened by 0 bases and J by 2 bases, with 7 bases between the two germline ends. Germline assignment: CDR1 LGHDT and CDR2 YNNKEL (reference sequence). The CDR3 region has the DNA TGTGCCAGCAGCCAAGAATTCAGGAACTATGGCTACACCTTC. This sequence encodes CASSQEFRNYGYTF.

The gene calls are TRBV28 and TRBJ1-2; D gene ambiguous. Trimming left V 10 bases short and J 0 bases short, with 6 bases between. There are 11 residues in the CDR3. The V gene's germline CDR1 is MDHEN and CDR2 SYDVKM. In DNA, the CDR3 is TGTGCCACCACATCTAACTATGGCTACACCTTC. It translates to CATTSNYGYTF.

The genes are TRBV3-1 (or the pseudogene TRBV3-2) and TRBJ2-7, with TRBD2 matching 9 bases. The germline gives CDR1 LGHDT, CDR2 YNNKEL (reference sequence). With 3 bases clipped from V and 0 bases from J, the junction kept 6 bases outside the gene matches. The CDR3 length is 16 residues. CDR3 sequence reads: CASSQSGGTYSYEQYF. The CDR3 nucleotides read TGTGCCAGCAGCCAGAGCGGGGGGACTTACTCCTACGAGCAGTACTTC.

This chain connects TRBV5-1 to TRBJ2-7; D may be TRBD2 (7 bases). Germline values: CDR1 SGHRS, CDR2 YFSETQ. CDR3 size: 14 residues. With 4 bases removed from V and 4 bases from J, the gap between germline ends came to 15 bases. The CDR3 nucleotides read TGCGCCAGCAGCCCTGCTGGGGGGGCTTACGAGCAGTACTTC. This gives the protein CASSPAGGAYEQYF.

This clone was counted a few times. V gene TRBV6-1 combines with J gene TRBJ1-2; D call uncertain. The CDR3 has 14 amino acids. V gave up 3 bases and J gave up 4 bases, with 12 bases separating them. From germline, CDR1 is MNHNS and CDR2 SASEGT. The CDR3 sequence is CASSDGVTSYGYTF. CDR3 sequence (DNA): TGTGCCAGCAGTGATGGGGTAACTAGCTATGGCTACACCTTC.

This sequence joins TRBV18 and TRBJ1-1; a weak D match, TRBD1 (5 bases). Germline V lookup: CDR1 KGHSH, CDR2 LQKENI. The CDR3 consists of 15 residues. Trimming pared 5 bases from V and 1 base from J, leaving 14 bases between. The CDR3 DNA reads TGTGCCAGCTCAACGGGCCAGACAGAGAACACTGAAGCTTTCTTT. Amino acids: CASSTGQTENTEAFF.

This chain joins TRBV12-3 or TRBV12-4 and TRBJ1-2; TRBD1 might be the D (6 bases). Trimming left V 4 bases short and J 6 bases short, with 12 bases between. The CDR3 sequence is 13 residues long. CDR3 bases: TGTGCCAGCAGTTCTGGGGGCACTGATGGCTACACCTTC. Translating it yields CASSSGGTDGYTF.

The sample holds one count of this clone. V usage is TRBV27 and J usage is TRBJ1-2; D is possibly TRBD1 (5 bases). The CDR3 contains 13 residues. The germline CDR1 and CDR2 sequences are MNHEY and SMNVEV (reference sequence). Trimming cost V 3 bases and J 7 bases, with 12 bases left between them. The CDR3 is CASSLYQGGGYTF. In nucleotides, the CDR3 is TGTGCCAGCAGTTTGTATCAGGGAGGTGGCTACACCTTC.

The rearrangement links TRBV7-2 to TRBJ2-1, with a possible D match to TRBD2 (5 bases). Germline V gene sequence: CDR1 SGHTA, CDR2 FQGNSA. This CDR3 comprises 16 residues. The V and J ends lost 0 bases and 2 bases respectively, with 11 bases between them. The CDR3 loop is CASSLAAGFAYNEQFF. The DNA for the CDR3 is TGTGCCAGCAGCTTAGCGGCGGGTTTCGCCTACAATGAGCAGTTCTTC. Together with reference TRBV7-2 and TRBJ2-1, the CDR3 gives the full variable domain: GAGVSQSPSNKVTEKGKDVELRCDPISGHTALYWYRQSLGQGLEFLIYFQGNSAPDKSGLPSDRFSAERTGGSVSTLTIQRTQQEDSAVYLCASSLAAGFAYNEQFFGPGTRLTVL.

V is TRBV21-1 and J is TRBJ2-1; the table's TRBD2 call for D was not verified on the DNA. TRBV21-1 is an annotated pseudogene. This CDR3 spans 20 amino acids. Written as DNA, the CDR3 is TGTGCCAGCAGCAAAGGGGCCCCCCTATTCGGACTAGCGGGGAACAATGAGCAGTTCTTC. It specifies CASSKGAPLFGLAGNNEQFF.

V usage is TRBV7-9 and J usage is TRBJ1-2; 9 bases line up with TRBD1. The CDR3 sequence is 15 residues long. V lost 5 bases and J lost 4; bases outside the gene matches: 8. The V gene's germline CDR1 is SEHNR and CDR2 FQNEAQ (reference sequence). CDR3 in DNA: TGTGCCAGCAGCCTCGGGACAGGGATGACCTATGGCTACACCTTC. Its translation: CASSLGTGMTYGYTF.

This clone appeared once. This chain joins TRBV5-6 and TRBJ1-1; 7 bases line up with TRBD1. J was trimmed by 7 bases and V by 4 bases; bases with no gene match: 7. The CDR3 loop spans 13 amino acids. The germline gives CDR1 SGHDT, CDR2 YYEEEE. The CDR3 loop reads CASSAGQGGEAFF. In nucleotides, the CDR3 is TGTGCCAGCAGCGCTGGCCAGGGGGGTGAAGCTTTCTTT.

J is TRBJ2-5 and V is TRBV5-1; D is possibly TRBD2 (6 bases). The germline V gene encodes CDR1 SGHRS and CDR2 YFSETQ. This CDR3 region has 15 residues. V lost 4 bases to trimming and J lost 5 bases, with 18 bases between them. The CDR3 loop reads CASSLMGLAGETQYF. The CDR3 DNA follows: TGCGCCAGCAGCCTCATGGGCCTGGCGGGGGAGACCCAGTACTTC.

V usage is TRBV5-1 and J usage is TRBJ2-5, with a weak D call TRBD1 (6 bases). V lost 3 bases, J lost 5 bases, and 14 bases lay in between. This CDR3 is built from 14 residues. Looked up from germline, CDR1 is SGHRS and CDR2 is YFSETQ. CDR3 amino acids: CASSSTTGTETQYF. Here the CDR3 DNA reads TGCGCCAGCAGCTCGACTACAGGGACGGAGACCCAGTACTTC.

The chain has TRBV29-1 and TRBJ1-1, with TRBD1 matching 12 bases. This CDR3 contains 14 residues. J lost 1 base, V lost 6 bases, and 3 bases had no gene match. Germline V gene sequence: CDR1 SQVTM, CDR2 ANQGSEA. CDR3 nucleotide sequence: TGCAGCGTAGGGGACAGGGGGCGGAACACTGAAGCTTTCTTT. Its protein product is CSVGDRGRNTEAFF.

V gene TRBV19 combines with J gene TRBJ1-5, with TRBD1 as a possible D gene (5 bases). The germline gives CDR1 LNHDA, CDR2 SQIVND (reference sequence). The CDR3 has 12 residues. The germline V and J ends were trimmed by 8 bases and 6 bases, with 11 bases remaining between them. CDR3 bases: TGTGCCAGTGGAGGAGGGGCTCAGCCCCAGCATTTT. Translated: CASGGGAQPQHF. Full variable domain (missing parts from reference TRBV19 and TRBJ1-5): DGGITQSPKYLFRKEGQNVTLSCEQNLNHDAMYWYRQDPGQGLRLIYYSQIVNDFQKGDIAEGYSVSREKKESFPLTVTSAQKNPTAFYLCASGGGAQPQHFGDGTRLSIL.

The rearrangement links TRBV28 to TRBJ2-7; D is possibly TRBD2 (5 bases). The germline V gene encodes CDR1 MDHEN and CDR2 SYDVKM. V was trimmed by 2 bases and J by 3 bases, leaving 14 bases between them. The CDR3 is 15 residues long. The CDR3 loop is CASSLKASRDYEQYF. The CDR3 DNA reads TGTGCCAGCAGTTTAAAGGCTAGCCGGGACTACGAGCAGTACTTC.

V is TRBV2 and J is TRBJ1-6; weak D call: TRBD1 (5 bases). The germline V gene has CDR1 SNHLY and CDR2 FYNNEI. V lost 3 bases, J lost 8 bases, and 11 bases lay in between. The CDR3 loop spans 14 amino acids. CDR3 nucleotides: TGTGCCAGCAGTGACGGGCAGGGCTATTCACCCCTCCACTTT. It specifies CASSDGQGYSPLHF. The complete variable domain, with remaining parts taken from reference TRBV2 and TRBJ1-6, reads EPEVTQTPSHQVTQMGQEVILRCVPISNHLYFYWYRQILGQKVEFLVSFYNNEISEKSEIFDDQFSVERPDGSNFTLKIRSTKLEDSAMYFCASSDGQGYSPLHFGNGTRLTVT.

The V gene is TRBV7-8, the J gene TRBJ2-3; D perhaps matches TRBD1 (5 bases). CDR3 length: 14 residues. V lost 1 base, J lost 3 bases, and 8 bases lay in between. Per germline, CDR1 SGHVS and CDR2 FQNEAQ. The CDR3 region is CASSLGKGTDTQYF. The DNA of the CDR3 is TGTGCCAGCAGCTTAGGAAAGGGGACAGATACGCAGTATTTT.